What follows are 29 T cell receptor beta chains derived from one specimen sequenced in a study of TIL therapy for anti-PD-1-resistant metastatic lung cancer. The immunoSEQ assay was v3. Only in-frame clones appear in the TCRdb table, and some are missing; sequencing was by immunoSEQ multiplex PCR. The table shows approximately 27,000 clones, with about two thirds occurring only once. Specified time point: pre-treatment sample, taken before nivolumab and TIL therapy. Pleural nodules or supraclavicular lymph nodes made up most of the excised metastases sampled. Sample: tumor tissue, taken at baseline. Source of these receptors: a person between 25 and 80 years old with non-small cell lung cancer.

The gene calls are TRBV9 and TRBJ1-2; the match to TRBD1 covers 9 bases. In germline, CDR1 is SGDLS, CDR2 YYNGEE. CDR3 length: 18 amino acids. V lost 4 bases, J lost 2 bases, and 15 bases stayed unmatched. The CDR3 sequence: CASSRTRRDRDFNYGYTF. The DNA for the CDR3 is TGTGCCAGCAGCCGCACACGTCGGGACAGGGACTTCAACTATGGCTACACCTTC. Supplemented by reference TRBV9 and TRBJ1-2, the full variable domain reads DSGVTQTPKHLITATGQRVTLRCSPRSGDLSVYWYQQSLDQGLQFLIQYYNGEERAKGNILERFSAQQFPDLHSELNLSSLELGDSALYFCASSRTRRDRDFNYGYTFGSGTRLTVV.

A word on this clone: Relative to the germline gene, one junction end is altered; a read error may explain this. This rearrangement joins TRBV6-4 to TRBJ2-6; tentatively, D is TRBD1 (6 bases). This CDR3 has 15 amino acids. Looked up from germline, CDR1 is MRHNA and CDR2 is SNTAGT. CDR3 in amino acids: CASSYSTGGANVLTF. Here the CDR3 DNA reads TGTGCCAGCAGTTACTCGACAGGTGGGGCCAACGTCCTGACTTTC.

In regard to this clone: The same CDR3 is also encoded by other DNA sequences in this sample. The rearrangement joins TRBV6-4 to TRBJ2-3; D gene unclear. V lost 3 bases and J 4 bases, leaving 8 bases between the germline ends. Germline V gives CDR1 MRHNA, CDR2 SNTAGT. This CDR3 has 13 amino acids. CDR3 DNA: TGTGCCAGCAGTGAGTCGGACGCAGATACGCAGTATTTT. Amino acid sequence: CASSESDADTQYF.

In regard to this clone: The identical CDR3 is also encoded by other nucleotide sequences in the sample. The chain combines TRBV5-4 with TRBJ1-3; D is perhaps TRBD1 (5 bases). Germline loops: CDR1 SGHNT, CDR2 YYREEE (reference sequence). The length of the CDR3 is 15 residues. The V gene lost 0 bases and the J gene lost 4 bases, with 11 bases spanning the gap. CDR3: CASSLDRGFGNTIYF. As DNA, the CDR3 is TGTGCCAGCAGCTTGGACCGGGGGTTCGGAAACACCATATATTTT.

The rearrangement uses TRBV6-5 and TRBJ2-2, with 8 bases lining up with TRBD1. Germline assignment: CDR1 MNHEY and CDR2 SVGAGI. Germline trimming cut 6 bases from V and 7 bases from J; bases unmatched to any gene: 7. The CDR3 runs 14 residues. CDR3 in DNA: TGTGCCAGCAGCCGGGACAGGAATGACGGGGAGCTGTTTTTT. Its protein is CASSRDRNDGELFF.

The CDR3 nucleotides are TGCGCCAGCAGCCGCACTTCCGGGACAGGGGACTTACTAAGCACAGATACGCAGTATTTT. It is translated as CASSRTSGTGDLLSTDTQYF. J is TRBJ2-3 and V is TRBV5-1; TRBD1 agrees at 10 bases. Per the germline V gene, CDR1 is SGHRS and CDR2 is YFSETQ. V lost 4 bases, J lost 0 bases, and 17 bases stayed unmatched. The CDR3 has 20 residues.

J is TRBJ2-1 and V is TRBV9; D possibly corresponds to TRBD2 (5 bases). Per germline, CDR1 SGDLS and CDR2 YYNGEE. The CDR3 extends over 17 amino acids. V shed 0 bases and J shed 2 bases, with 15 bases lying between them. DNA of the CDR3: TGTGCCAGCAGCGTAGCTTCCCGGGAACGGGCCTACAATGAGCAGTTCTTC. Protein: CASSVASRERAYNEQFF.

In this sample, this clone turned up a few times. The chain links TRBV11-2 to TRBJ1-6, with D maybe TRBD1 (6 bases). Germline loops: CDR1 SGHAT, CDR2 FQNNGV. This CDR3 has 15 amino acids. With 5 bases removed from V and 7 bases from J, the gap between germline ends came to 15 bases. The CDR3, as DNA: TGTGCCAGCAGCCCCTTGGGGGCGGGGAATTCACCCCTCCACTTT. This encodes CASSPLGAGNSPLHF.

This clone has only a few counts. The gene calls are TRBV5-1 and TRBJ2-7; D not certain. Trimming cost V 0 bases and J 7 bases, with 5 bases left between them. The germline gives CDR1 SGHRS, CDR2 YFSETQ. The CDR3 has 11 amino acids. The CDR3 DNA is TGCGCCAGCAGCTTGGGTCCGGAGCAGTACTTC. As protein: CASSLGPEQYF.

The chain links TRBV29-1 to TRBJ1-1; maybe TRBD1 (5 bases). This CDR3 contains 16 residues. Trimming cost V 4 bases and J 1 base, with 19 bases left between them. Germline CDR1 and CDR2: SQVTM and ANQGSEA. CDR3 sequence: CSVGMGEGGRNTEAFF. The CDR3 nucleotides read TGCAGCGTTGGAATGGGGGAGGGAGGGCGGAACACTGAAGCTTTCTTT.

This chain connects TRBV13 to TRBJ1-2; a possible D gene is TRBD1 (6 bases). Trimming left V 2 bases short and J 1 base short, with 17 bases between. CDR3 length: 17 residues. Per the germline V gene, CDR1 is PRHDT and CDR2 is FYEKMQ (reference sequence). The CDR3 loop reads CASSLLQGFQINYGYTF. In nucleotides, the CDR3 is TGTGCCAGCAGCTTACTTCAGGGGTTCCAAATTAACTATGGCTACACCTTC.

This rearrangement joins TRBV30 to TRBJ1-1, with no clear D. Germline-derived CDR1 and CDR2 are GTSNPN and SVGIG (reference sequence). V was trimmed by 3 bases and J by 3 bases, leaving 11 bases between them. This CDR3 is built from 13 residues. In nucleotides, the CDR3 is TGTGCCTGGAGCCGAAACCGGGACACTGAAGCTTTCTTT. As protein: CAWSRNRDTEAFF.

This chain uses TRBV21-1 with TRBJ2-1. TRBV21-1 has pseudogene status. The length of the CDR3 is 17 residues. For the CDR3, the DNA is TGTGCCAGCAGCAAGGTGGGGGGCTTAATCATATACAATGAGCAGTTCTTC. Translated: CASSKVGGLIIYNEQFF.

This clone was counted a few times. This sequence joins TRBV6-6 and TRBJ1-2; no clear D. Trimming pared 5 bases from V and 4 bases from J, leaving 11 bases between. Germline V gene lookup returns CDR1 MNHNY and CDR2 SVGAGI (reference sequence). The CDR3 loop spans 13 amino acids. The CDR3 here is CASSPTISYGYTF. DNA of the CDR3: TGTGCCAGCAGTCCGACGATCAGCTATGGCTACACCTTC.

The chain has TRBV9 and TRBJ2-4; D might be TRBD2 (6 bases). The CDR3 spans 15 residues. Trimming removed 0 bases at V and 1 base at J, with 8 bases between. Germline values: CDR1 SGDLS, CDR2 YYNGEE. CDR3 region: CASSVGGVAKNIQYF. DNA of the CDR3: TGTGCCAGCAGCGTAGGGGGGGTTGCCAAAAACATTCAGTACTTC.

V usage is TRBV7-8 and J usage is TRBJ1-5; no reliable D call. The CDR3 consists of 13 residues. In germline, CDR1 is SGHVS, CDR2 FQNEAQ. V shed 5 bases and J shed 4 bases, with 9 bases lying between them. The CDR3 loop reads CASSTGMNQPQHF. CDR3 bases: TGTGCCAGCAGCACTGGGATGAATCAGCCCCAGCATTTT.

This sequence joins TRBV6-5 and TRBJ2-7; no definite D call. Trimming pared 6 bases from V and 4 bases from J, leaving 7 bases between. CDR3 length equals 11 residues. CDR1 and CDR2 (germline): MNHEY, SVGAGI. CDR3: CASSAGYEQYF. The DNA of the CDR3 is TGTGCCAGCAGCGCCGGTTACGAGCAGTACTTC.

The count of this clone is one. The CDR3 sequence: CASSLDTGVGYGYTF. For the CDR3, the DNA is TGTGCCAGCAGCTTGGATACAGGGGTAGGATATGGCTACACCTTC. The rearrangement joins TRBV5-4 to TRBJ1-2; 7 bases agree with TRBD1. This CDR3 spans 15 amino acids. V trimming: 0 bases; J trimming: 5 bases; junction bases outside the gene matches: 7. CDR1 is SGHNT and CDR2 is YYREEE in the germline V gene (reference sequence).

This clone was recorded a few times. V and J are TRBV7-9 and TRBJ2-1; D is unresolved. Germline assignment: CDR1 SEHNR and CDR2 FQNEAQ (reference sequence). The CDR3 totals 12 residues. Deletions cut 5 bases from V and 5 bases from J, with 7 bases between. CDR3: CASSNSHNEQFF. CDR3 nucleotide sequence: TGTGCCAGCAGCAACAGTCACAATGAGCAGTTCTTC.

This sequence joins TRBV29-1 and TRBJ2-1; 10 bases are a match to TRBD2. From germline, CDR1 is SQVTM and CDR2 ANQGSEA. Germline trimming cut 7 bases from V and 5 bases from J; bases unmatched to any gene: 5. This CDR3 is 13 amino acids long. CDR3 loop: CSGVGTSDNEQFF. DNA of the CDR3: TGCAGCGGCGTCGGGACTAGCGACAATGAGCAGTTCTTC.

The chain employs TRBV7-6 and TRBJ2-7; perhaps TRBD1 as D (5 bases). The germline gives CDR1 SGHVS, CDR2 FNYEAQ. V was clipped by 4 bases and J by 3 bases, with 13 bases between them. This CDR3 spans 14 amino acids. The CDR3 reads CASSWTSEGYEQYF. In nucleotides, the CDR3 is TGTGCCAGCAGCTGGACATCTGAAGGCTACGAGCAGTACTTC.

CDR3 DNA: TGTGCCAGCAAGTCAGTACTGAACTATGGCTACACCTTC. This codes for CASKSVLNYGYTF. V is TRBV27 and J is TRBJ1-2; D not certain. Between the trimmed V and J ends, which lost 7 bases and 2 bases, there was a span of 11 bases. The CDR3 has 13 amino acids. Germline V gives CDR1 MNHEY, CDR2 SMNVEV (reference sequence).

The genes are TRBV13 and TRBJ2-3; maybe TRBD2 (5 bases). The CDR3 contains 13 residues. The germline CDR1 and CDR2 sequences are PRHDT and FYEKMQ (reference sequence). Trimming removed 2 bases at V and 6 bases at J, with 9 bases between. CDR3 loop: CASSLTRWDTQYF. The CDR3 coding sequence is TGTGCCAGCAGCTTAACTAGATGGGATACGCAGTATTTT.

V is TRBV27 and J is TRBJ2-7, with D possibly matching TRBD2 (5 bases). The V end lost 2 bases, the J end lost 8 bases, and 10 bases lay between the germline ends. Germline loops: CDR1 MNHEY, CDR2 SMNVEV (reference sequence). The CDR3 extends over 12 amino acids. The CDR3 loop is CASSLIGNQQYF. CDR3 DNA: TGTGCCAGCAGTTTAATCGGGAACCAGCAGTACTTC.

This CDR3 reads CASSVDRDSTDTQYF. Here the CDR3 DNA reads TGTGCCAGCAGCGTTGACAGAGATAGCACAGATACGCAGTATTTT. The rearrangement links TRBV7-3 to TRBJ2-3, with TRBD1 as a possible D gene (5 bases). Trimming removed 5 bases from V and 0 bases from J, with 12 bases in between. This CDR3 contains 15 residues. Per the germline V gene, CDR1 is SGHTA and CDR2 is FQGTGA.

The chain joins TRBV7-9 to TRBJ1-1; 7 nucleotides agree with TRBD1. With V trimmed by 5 bases and J by 10 bases, 10 bases remained unmatched. The germline V gene has CDR1 SEHNR and CDR2 FQNEAQ (reference sequence). The CDR3 length is 13 residues. DNA of the CDR3: TGTGCCAGCAGCCCAAGCGGGACAGCGGGAGCTTTCTTT. Its protein is CASSPSGTAGAFF.

Only one count was recorded for this clone. The chain recombines TRBV14 with TRBJ2-5; 7 bases are shared with TRBD2. CDR1 and CDR2 from the germline V gene are SGHDN and FVKESK. This CDR3 spans 15 amino acids. Trimming removed 0 bases from V and 4 bases from J; junction bases left unmatched: 5. The CDR3 region is CASSQDRGVGETQYF. The CDR3, as DNA: TGTGCCAGCAGCCAAGATCGGGGGGTGGGAGAGACCCAGTACTTC.

The chain links TRBV5-4 to TRBJ1-5, with D possibly TRBD1 on 5 matching bases. This CDR3 has 13 residues. From germline, CDR1 is SGHNT and CDR2 YYREEE (reference sequence). Trimming cost V 3 bases and J 9 bases, with 13 bases left between them. The CDR3 reads CASSSGRQGPQHF. The DNA for the CDR3 is TGTGCCAGCAGCTCGGGACGCCAGGGGCCCCAGCATTTT.

This clone was detected only a few times. This sequence joins TRBV6-4 and TRBJ2-3; possible D gene TRBD1, 5 bases. The CDR3 has 16 amino acids. The germline V gene has CDR1 MRHNA and CDR2 SNTAGT. The V gene lost 0 bases and the J gene lost 4 bases, with 14 bases spanning the gap. Written as DNA, the CDR3 is TGTGCCAGCAGTGACTCGGGGCCCTCAGGTGCAGATACGCAGTATTTT. Translation: CASSDSGPSGADTQYF.